The TCR beta chain described here comes from a study of tumor-infiltrating lymphocytes in oesophageal squamous cell carcinoma. TCRdb ran MiXCR on the PCR reads and lists one entry per CDR3 protein. Here the sample spans about 12,000 distinct CDR3 sequences, around 53% being singletons. Germline V gene lookup returns CDR1 SEHNR and CDR2 FQNEAQ (reference sequence). Germline trimming cut 4 bases from V and 4 bases from J; bases unmatched to any gene: 10. The CDR3 has 16 residues. This clonotype was sampled from a female donor with esophageal squamous cell carcinoma. The genes are TRBV7-9 and TRBJ2-1; 7 bases align to TRBD1. Sequencing used esophageal tumor tissue. CDR3 sequence (DNA): TGTGCCAGCAGCTACCGGGGACAGAGGGGTTACAATGAGCAGTTCTTC. As protein: CASSYRGQRGYNEQFF. Combining the CDR3 with reference TRBV7-9 and TRBJ2-1 gives the whole variable domain DTGVSQNPRHKITKRGQNVTFRCDPISEHNRLYWYRQTLGQGPEFLTYFQNEAQLEKSRLLSDRFSAERPKGSFSTLEIQRTEQGDSAMYLCASSYRGQRGYNEQFFGPGTRLTVL.